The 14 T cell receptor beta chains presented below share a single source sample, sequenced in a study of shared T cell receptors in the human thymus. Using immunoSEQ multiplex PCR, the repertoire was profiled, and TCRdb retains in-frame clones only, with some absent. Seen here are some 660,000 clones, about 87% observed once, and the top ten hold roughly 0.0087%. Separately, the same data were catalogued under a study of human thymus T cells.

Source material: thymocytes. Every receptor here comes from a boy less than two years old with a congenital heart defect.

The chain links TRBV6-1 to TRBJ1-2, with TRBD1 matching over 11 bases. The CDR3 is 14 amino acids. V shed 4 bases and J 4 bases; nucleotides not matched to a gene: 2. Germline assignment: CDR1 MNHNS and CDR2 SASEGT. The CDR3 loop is CASSGTGGSYGYTF. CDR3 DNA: TGTGCCAGCAGTGGGACAGGGGGCAGCTATGGCTACACCTTC.

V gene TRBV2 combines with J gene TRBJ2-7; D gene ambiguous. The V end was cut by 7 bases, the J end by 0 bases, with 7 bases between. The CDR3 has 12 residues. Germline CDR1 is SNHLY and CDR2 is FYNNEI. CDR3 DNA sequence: TGTGCCAGCATCGGCGGCTCCTACGAGCAGTACTTC. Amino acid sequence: CASIGGSYEQYF.

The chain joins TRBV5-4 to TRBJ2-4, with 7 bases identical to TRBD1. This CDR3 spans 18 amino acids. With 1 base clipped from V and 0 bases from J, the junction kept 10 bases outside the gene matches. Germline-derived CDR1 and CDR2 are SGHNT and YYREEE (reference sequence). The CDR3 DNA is TGTGCCAGCAGCTTGAGTAGGCAGGGGGAGTTAGCCAAAAACATTCAGTACTTC. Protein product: CASSLSRQGELAKNIQYF.

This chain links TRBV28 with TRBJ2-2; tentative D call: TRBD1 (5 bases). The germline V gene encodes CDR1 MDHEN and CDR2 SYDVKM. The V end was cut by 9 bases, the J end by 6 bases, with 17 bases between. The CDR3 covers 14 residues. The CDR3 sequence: CASGVRGTAGELFF. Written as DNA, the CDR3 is TGTGCCAGTGGAGTTAGGGGAACGGCCGGGGAGCTGTTTTTT.

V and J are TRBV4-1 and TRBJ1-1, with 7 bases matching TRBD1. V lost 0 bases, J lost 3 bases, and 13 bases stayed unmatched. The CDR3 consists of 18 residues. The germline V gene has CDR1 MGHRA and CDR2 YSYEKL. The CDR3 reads CASSQEEGQGDPDTEAFF. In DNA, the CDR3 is TGCGCCAGCAGCCAAGAAGAGGGGCAGGGGGACCCCGACACTGAAGCTTTCTTT.

CDR3: CASRPGHLSYEQYF. The CDR3 bases are TGTGCCAGCAGACCCGGACATCTTTCCTACGAGCAGTACTTC. V and J are TRBV2 and TRBJ2-7, with D tentatively TRBD1 (5 bases). Germline V gene sequence: CDR1 SNHLY, CDR2 FYNNEI. Deletions cut 6 bases from V and 1 base from J, with 13 bases between. There are 14 residues in the CDR3.

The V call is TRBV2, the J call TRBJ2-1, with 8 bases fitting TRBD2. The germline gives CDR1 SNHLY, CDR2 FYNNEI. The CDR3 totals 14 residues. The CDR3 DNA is TGTGCGCAGGGGCTAGCGGGCTCCTACAATGAGCAGTTCTTC. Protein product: CAQGLAGSYNEQFF.

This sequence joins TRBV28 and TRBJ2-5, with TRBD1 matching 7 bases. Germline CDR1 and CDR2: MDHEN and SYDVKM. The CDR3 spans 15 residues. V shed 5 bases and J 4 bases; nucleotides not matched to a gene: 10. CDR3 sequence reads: CASSPRQRGRETQYF. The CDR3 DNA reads TGTGCCAGCAGTCCACGACAGAGGGGGCGAGAGACCCAGTACTTC.

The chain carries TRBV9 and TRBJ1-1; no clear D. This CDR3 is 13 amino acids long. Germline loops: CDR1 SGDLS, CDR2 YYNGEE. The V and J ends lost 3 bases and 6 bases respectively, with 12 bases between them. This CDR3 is CASSAAGVPEAFF. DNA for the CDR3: TGTGCCAGCAGCGCAGCCGGGGTCCCTGAAGCTTTCTTT.

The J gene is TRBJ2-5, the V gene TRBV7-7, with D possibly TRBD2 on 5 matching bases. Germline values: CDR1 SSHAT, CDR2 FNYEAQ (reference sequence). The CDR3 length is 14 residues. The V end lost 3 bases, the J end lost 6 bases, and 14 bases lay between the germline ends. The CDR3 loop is CASSLRVSEQTQYF. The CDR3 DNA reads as TGTGCCAGCAGCTTGCGGGTTTCTGAACAGACCCAGTACTTC.

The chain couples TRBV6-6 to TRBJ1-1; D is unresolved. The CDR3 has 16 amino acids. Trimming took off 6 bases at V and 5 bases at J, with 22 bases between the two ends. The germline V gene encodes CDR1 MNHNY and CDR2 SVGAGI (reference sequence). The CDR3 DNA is TGTGCCAGCAGCCAAAACTACCCCCCCGAGTGTACTGAAGCTTTCTTT. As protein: CASSQNYPPECTEAFF.

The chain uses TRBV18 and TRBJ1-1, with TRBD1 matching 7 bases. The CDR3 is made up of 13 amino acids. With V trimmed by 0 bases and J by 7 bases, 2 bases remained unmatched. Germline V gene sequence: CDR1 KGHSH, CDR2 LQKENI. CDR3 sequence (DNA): TGTGCCAGCTCACCACCGACAGGGCGTGAAGCTTTCTTT. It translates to CASSPPTGREAFF.

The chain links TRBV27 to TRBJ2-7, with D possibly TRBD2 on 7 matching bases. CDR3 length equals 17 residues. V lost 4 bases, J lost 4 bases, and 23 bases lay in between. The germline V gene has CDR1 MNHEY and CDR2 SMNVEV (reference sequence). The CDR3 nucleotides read TGTGCCAGCAGTTCTATCGGAGGGAGGGGGGGCTTATACGAGCAGTACTTC. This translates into CASSSIGGRGGLYEQYF.

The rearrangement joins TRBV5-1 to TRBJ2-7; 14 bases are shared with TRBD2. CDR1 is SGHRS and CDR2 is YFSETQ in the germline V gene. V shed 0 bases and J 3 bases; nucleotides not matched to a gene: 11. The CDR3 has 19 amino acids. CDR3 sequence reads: CASSLVSGTSGSSHYEQYF. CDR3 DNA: TGCGCCAGCAGCTTGGTTTCCGGGACTAGCGGGAGTTCCCACTACGAGCAGTACTTC.